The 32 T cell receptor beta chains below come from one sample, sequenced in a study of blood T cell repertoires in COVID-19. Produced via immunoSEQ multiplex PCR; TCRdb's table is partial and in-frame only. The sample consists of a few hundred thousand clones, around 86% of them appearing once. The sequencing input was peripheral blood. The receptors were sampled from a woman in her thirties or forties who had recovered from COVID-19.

The CDR3 sequence is CASSFISGRSYEQFF. The CDR3 nucleotides read TGTGCCAGCAGCTTTATTAGCGGGAGAAGCTATGAGCAGTTCTTC. This chain uses TRBV5-6 with TRBJ2-1, with TRBD2 matching over 9 bases. The CDR3 loop spans 15 amino acids. Germline V gene sequence: CDR1 SGHDT, CDR2 YYEEEE. V lost 2 bases to trimming and J lost 8 bases; unmatched junction nucleotides: 8.

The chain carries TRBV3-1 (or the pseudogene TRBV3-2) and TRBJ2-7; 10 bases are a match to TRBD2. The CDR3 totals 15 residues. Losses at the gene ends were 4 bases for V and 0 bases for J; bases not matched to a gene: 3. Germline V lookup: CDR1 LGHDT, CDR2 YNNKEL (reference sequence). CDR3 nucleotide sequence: TGTGCCAGCAGCCTTAGCGGGAGGAACTCCTACGAGCAGTACTTC. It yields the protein CASSLSGRNSYEQYF.

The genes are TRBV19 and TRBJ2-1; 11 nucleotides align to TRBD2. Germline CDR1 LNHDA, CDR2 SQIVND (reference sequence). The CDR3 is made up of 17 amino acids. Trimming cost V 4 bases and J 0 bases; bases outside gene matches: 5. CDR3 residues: CASSRLAGGGSYNEQFF. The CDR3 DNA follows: TGTGCCAGTAGTAGGTTAGCGGGAGGGGGCTCCTACAATGAGCAGTTCTTC.

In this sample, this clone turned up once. The CDR3 nucleotides are TGTGCCAGCAGCTTAGTGTGGGGCGACCAGCCCCAGCATTTT. Translated, it gives CASSLVWGDQPQHF. The chain recombines TRBV7-2 with TRBJ1-5; possibly TRBD1 for D (5 bases). The ends were cut back, 1 base at V and 7 bases at J, with 11 bases in the middle. The germline gives CDR1 SGHTA, CDR2 FQGNSA. This CDR3 has 14 residues.

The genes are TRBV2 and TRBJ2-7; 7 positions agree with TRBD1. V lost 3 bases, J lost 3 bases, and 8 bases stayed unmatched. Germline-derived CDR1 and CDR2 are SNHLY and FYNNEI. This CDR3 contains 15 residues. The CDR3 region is CASSERATGYYEQYF. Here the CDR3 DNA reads TGTGCCAGCAGTGAGAGGGCGACAGGGTACTACGAGCAGTACTTC.

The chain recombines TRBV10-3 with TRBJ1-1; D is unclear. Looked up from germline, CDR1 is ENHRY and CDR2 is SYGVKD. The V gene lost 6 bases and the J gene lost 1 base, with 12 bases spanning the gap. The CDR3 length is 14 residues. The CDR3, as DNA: TGTGCCATCAGCTCCCTTCTCGGGAACACTGAAGCTTTCTTT. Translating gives CAISSLLGNTEAFF.

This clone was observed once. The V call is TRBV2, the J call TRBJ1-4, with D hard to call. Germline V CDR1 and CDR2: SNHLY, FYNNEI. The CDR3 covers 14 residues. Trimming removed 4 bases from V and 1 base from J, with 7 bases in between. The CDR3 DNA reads TGTGCCAGCAGTGTTACGGGAACTAATGAAAAACTGTTTTTT. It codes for CASSVTGTNEKLFF.

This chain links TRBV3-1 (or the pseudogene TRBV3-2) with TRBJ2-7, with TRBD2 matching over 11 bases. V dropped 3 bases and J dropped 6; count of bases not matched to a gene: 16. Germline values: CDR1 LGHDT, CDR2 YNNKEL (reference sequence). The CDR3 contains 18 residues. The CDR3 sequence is CASSQVTSGGLSSLEQYF. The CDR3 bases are TGTGCCAGCAGCCAGGTAACTAGCGGGGGCCTCTCCTCTCTCGAGCAGTACTTC.

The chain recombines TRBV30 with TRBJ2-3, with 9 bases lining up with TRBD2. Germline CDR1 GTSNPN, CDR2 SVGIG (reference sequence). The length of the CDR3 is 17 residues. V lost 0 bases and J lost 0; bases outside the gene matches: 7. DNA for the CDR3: TGTGCCTGGAGTGTACGGTCTAGCGGGGCTAGCACAGATACGCAGTATTTT. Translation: CAWSVRSSGASTDTQYF.

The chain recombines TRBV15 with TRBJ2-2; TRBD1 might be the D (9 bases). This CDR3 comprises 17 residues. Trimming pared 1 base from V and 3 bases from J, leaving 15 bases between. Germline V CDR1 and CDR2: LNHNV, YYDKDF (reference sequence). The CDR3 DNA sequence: TGTGCCACCAGCAGAGCGGGGGGGACAGGGCACACCGGGGAGCTGTTTTTT. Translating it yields CATSRAGGTGHTGELFF. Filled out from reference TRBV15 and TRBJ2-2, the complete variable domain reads DAMVIQNPRYQVTQFGKPVTLSCSQTLNHNVMYWYQQKSSQAPKLLFHYYDKDFNNEADTPDNFQSRRPNTSFCFLDIRSPGLGDTAMYLCATSRAGGTGHTGELFFGEGSRLTVL.

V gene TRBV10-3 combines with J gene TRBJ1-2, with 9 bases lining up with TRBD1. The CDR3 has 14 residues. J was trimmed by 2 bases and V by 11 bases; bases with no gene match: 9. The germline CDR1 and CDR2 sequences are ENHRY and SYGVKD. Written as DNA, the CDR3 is TGTGCCGTCCGAACCGGGACAGGGAACTATGGCTACACCTTC. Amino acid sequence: CAVRTGTGNYGYTF.

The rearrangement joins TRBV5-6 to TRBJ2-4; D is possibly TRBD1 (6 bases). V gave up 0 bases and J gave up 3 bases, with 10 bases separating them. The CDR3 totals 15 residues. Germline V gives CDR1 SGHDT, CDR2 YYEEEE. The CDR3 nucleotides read TGTGCCAGCAGCTTGGAGGGGGTGGGCAAAAACATTCAGTACTTC. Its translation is CASSLEGVGKNIQYF.

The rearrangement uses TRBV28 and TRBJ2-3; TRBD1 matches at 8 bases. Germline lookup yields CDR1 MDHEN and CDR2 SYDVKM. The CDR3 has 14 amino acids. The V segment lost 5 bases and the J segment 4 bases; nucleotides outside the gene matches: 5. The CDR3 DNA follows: TGTGCCAGCAGTCCCCCGACAGGGGCAGATACGCAGTATTTT. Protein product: CASSPPTGADTQYF. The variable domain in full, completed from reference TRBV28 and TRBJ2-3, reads DVKVTQSSRYLVKRTGEKVFLECVQDMDHENMFWYRQDPGLGLRLIYFSYDVKMKEKGDIPEGYSVSREKKERFSLILESASTNQTSMYLCASSPPTGADTQYFGPGTRLTVL.

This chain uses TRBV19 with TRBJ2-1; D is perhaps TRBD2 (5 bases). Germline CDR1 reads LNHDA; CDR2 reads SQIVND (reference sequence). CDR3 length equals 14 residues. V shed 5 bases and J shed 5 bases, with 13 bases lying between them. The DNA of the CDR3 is TGTGCCAGTAGTCCCCCCCCAGCGGACAATGAGCAGTTCTTC. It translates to CASSPPPADNEQFF.

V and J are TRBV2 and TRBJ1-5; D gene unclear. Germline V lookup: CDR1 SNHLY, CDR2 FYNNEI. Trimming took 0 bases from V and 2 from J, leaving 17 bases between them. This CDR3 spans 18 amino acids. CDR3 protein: CASSEALQANRGNQPQHF. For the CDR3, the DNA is TGTGCCAGCAGTGAAGCGCTTCAGGCGAATCGCGGCAATCAGCCCCAGCATTTT.

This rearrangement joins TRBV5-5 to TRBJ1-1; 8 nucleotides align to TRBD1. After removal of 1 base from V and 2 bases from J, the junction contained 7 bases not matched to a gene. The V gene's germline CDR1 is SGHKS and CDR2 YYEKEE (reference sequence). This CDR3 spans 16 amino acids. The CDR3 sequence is CASSLTGGIGNTEAFF. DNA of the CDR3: TGTGCCAGCAGCTTGACAGGGGGAATAGGTAACACTGAAGCTTTCTTT.

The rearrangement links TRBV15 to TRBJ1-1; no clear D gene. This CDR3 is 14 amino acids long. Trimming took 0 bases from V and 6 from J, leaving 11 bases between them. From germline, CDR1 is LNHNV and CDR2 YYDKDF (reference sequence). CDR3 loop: CATSRDNPGAEAFF. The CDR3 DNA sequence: TGTGCCACCAGCAGAGATAATCCCGGAGCTGAAGCTTTCTTT.

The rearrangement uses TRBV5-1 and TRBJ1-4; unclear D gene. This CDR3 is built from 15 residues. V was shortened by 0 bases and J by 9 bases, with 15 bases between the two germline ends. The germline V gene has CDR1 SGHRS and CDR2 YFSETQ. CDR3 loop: CASSLGSASAQKLFF. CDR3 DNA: TGCGCCAGCAGCTTGGGGTCAGCGTCTGCGCAAAAACTGTTTTTT.

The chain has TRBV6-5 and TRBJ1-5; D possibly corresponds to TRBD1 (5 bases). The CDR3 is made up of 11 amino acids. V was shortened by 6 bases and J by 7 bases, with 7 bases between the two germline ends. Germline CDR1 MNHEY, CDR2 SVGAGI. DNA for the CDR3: TGTGCCAGCAGGGGGGGACAGCCCCAGCATTTT. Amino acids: CASRGGQPQHF.

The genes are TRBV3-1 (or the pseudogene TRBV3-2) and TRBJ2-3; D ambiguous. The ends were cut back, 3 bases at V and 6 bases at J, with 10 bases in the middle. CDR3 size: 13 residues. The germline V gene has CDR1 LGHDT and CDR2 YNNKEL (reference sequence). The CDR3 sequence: CASSHGSGDTQYF. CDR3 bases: TGTGCCAGCAGCCATGGGTCCGGGGATACGCAGTATTTT.

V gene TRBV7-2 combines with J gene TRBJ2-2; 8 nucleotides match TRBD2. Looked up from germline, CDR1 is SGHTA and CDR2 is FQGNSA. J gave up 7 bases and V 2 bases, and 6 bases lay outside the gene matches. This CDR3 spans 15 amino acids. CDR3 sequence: CASSLQAGEGGELFF. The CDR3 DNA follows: TGTGCCAGCAGCTTACAAGCGGGAGAAGGCGGGGAGCTGTTTTTT. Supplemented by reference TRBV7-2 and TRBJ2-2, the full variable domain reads GAGVSQSPSNKVTEKGKDVELRCDPISGHTALYWYRQSLGQGLEFLIYFQGNSAPDKSGLPSDRFSAERTGGSVSTLTIQRTQQEDSAVYLCASSLQAGEGGELFFGEGSRLTVL.

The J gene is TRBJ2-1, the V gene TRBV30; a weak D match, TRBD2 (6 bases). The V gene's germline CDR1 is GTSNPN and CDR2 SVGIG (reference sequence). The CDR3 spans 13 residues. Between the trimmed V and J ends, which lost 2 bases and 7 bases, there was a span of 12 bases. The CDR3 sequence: CAWSYESGNEQFF. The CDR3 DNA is TGTGCCTGGAGTTATGAGAGCGGGAATGAGCAGTTCTTC.

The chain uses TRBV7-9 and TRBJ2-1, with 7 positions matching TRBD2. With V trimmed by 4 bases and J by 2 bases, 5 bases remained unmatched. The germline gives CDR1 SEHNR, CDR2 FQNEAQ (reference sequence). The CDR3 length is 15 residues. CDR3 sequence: CASSSLAEPYNEQFF. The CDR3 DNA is TGTGCCAGCAGCTCGCTAGCGGAACCCTACAATGAGCAGTTCTTC.

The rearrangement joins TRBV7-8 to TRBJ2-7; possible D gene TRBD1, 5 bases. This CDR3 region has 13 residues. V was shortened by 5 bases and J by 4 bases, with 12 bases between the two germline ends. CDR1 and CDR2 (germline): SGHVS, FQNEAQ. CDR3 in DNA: TGTGCCAGCAGCAATGGGGCGGATTACGAGCAGTACTTC. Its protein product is CASSNGADYEQYF.

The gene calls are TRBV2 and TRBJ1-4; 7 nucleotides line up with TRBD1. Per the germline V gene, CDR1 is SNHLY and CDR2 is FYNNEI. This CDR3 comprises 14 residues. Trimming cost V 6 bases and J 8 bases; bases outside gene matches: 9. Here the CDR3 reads CASSLQGNQEKLFF. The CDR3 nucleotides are TGTGCCAGCAGCCTACAGGGGAATCAGGAAAAACTGTTTTTT.

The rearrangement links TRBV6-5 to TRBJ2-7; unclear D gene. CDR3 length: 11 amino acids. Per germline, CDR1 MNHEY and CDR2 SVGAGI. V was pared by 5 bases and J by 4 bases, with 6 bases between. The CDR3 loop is CASSPLYEQYF. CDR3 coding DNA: TGTGCCAGCAGTCCTCTTTACGAGCAGTACTTC.

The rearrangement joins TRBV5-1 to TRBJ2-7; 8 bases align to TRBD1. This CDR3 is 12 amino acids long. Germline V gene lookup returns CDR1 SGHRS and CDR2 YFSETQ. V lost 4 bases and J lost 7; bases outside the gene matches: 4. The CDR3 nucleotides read TGCGCCAGCAGCATTGACAGGGGTGAGCAGTACTTC. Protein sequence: CASSIDRGEQYF.

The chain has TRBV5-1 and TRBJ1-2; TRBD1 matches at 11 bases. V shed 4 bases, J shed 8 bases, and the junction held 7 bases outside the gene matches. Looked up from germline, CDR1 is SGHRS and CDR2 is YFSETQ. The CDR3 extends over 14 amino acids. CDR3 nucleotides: TGCGCCAGCAGCCCCGGACAGGGGGCGCGGGGCTACACCTTC. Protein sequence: CASSPGQGARGYTF.

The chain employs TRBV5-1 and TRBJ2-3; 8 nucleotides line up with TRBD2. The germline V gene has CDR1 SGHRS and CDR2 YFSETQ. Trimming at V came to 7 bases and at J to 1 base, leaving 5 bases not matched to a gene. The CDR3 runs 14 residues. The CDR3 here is CASSTTSGTDTQYF. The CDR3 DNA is TGCGCCAGCTCCACGACTAGCGGCACAGATACGCAGTATTTT.

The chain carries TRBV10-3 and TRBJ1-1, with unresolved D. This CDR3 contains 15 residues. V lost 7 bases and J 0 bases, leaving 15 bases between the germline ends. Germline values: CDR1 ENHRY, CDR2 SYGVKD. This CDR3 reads CAIKPGPGMNTEAFF. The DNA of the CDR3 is TGTGCCATCAAGCCCGGGCCCGGGATGAACACTGAAGCTTTCTTT.

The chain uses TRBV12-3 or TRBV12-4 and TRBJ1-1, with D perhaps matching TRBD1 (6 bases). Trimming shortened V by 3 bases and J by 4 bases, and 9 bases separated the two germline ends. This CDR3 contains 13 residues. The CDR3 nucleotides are TGTGCCAGCAGTTTTGGGGGCAGCACTGAAGCTTTCTTT. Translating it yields CASSFGGSTEAFF.

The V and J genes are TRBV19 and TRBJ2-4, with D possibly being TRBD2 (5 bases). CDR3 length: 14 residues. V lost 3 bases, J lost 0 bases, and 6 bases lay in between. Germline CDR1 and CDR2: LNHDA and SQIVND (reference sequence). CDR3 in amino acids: CASSMREAKNIQYF. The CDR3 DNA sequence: TGTGCCAGTAGTATGAGGGAAGCCAAAAACATTCAGTACTTC.